A selection of T cell receptor beta chains follows, all from one sample in a study of CD8+CD57+ T cells in acquired aplastic anemia. A single record per CDR3 protein comes from TCRdb applying MiXCR to the reads. Of about 290,000 distinct CDR3 sequences detected, roughly 59% appear once; the ten largest clones hold roughly 1.2%. The sample comprised sorted CD4+, CD8+, or CD8+CD57+ T cells (not recorded which) from PBMCs. These receptors were collected from a human donor with aplastic anemia. The CDR3 runs from the conserved cysteine through the conserved F or W. Fields, in order: CDR3 length, V gene, CDR3 protein.

CDR3 length: 14
V gene: TRBV9
CDR3 protein: CASSADRGSETQYF

CDR3 length: 14
V gene: TRBV5-1
CDR3 protein: CASSLGGDGNTIYF

CDR3 length: 15
V gene: TRBV20-1
CDR3 protein: CSARVPKHVADEQFF

CDR3 length: 14
V gene: TRBV5-6
CDR3 protein: CASSLELQGFGYTF

CDR3 length: 17
V gene: TRBV2
CDR3 protein: CASSRRSLSSYNSPLHF

CDR3 length: 16
V gene: TRBV19
CDR3 protein: CASSSLRTGENTEAFF

CDR3 length: 16
V gene: TRBV19
CDR3 protein: CASSIVPGQVNQPQHF

CDR3 length: 13
V gene: TRBV5-1
CDR3 protein: CASSRSGGTEAFF

CDR3 length: 16
V gene: TRBV7-3
CDR3 protein: CASSAGLGGVTDTQYF

CDR3 length: 13
V gene: TRBV20-1
CDR3 protein: CSARRMRGETQYF

CDR3 length: 12
V gene: TRBV10-3
CDR3 protein: CAIGSLQETQYF

CDR3 length: 15
V gene: TRBV6-5
CDR3 protein: CASSPSPSSYNEQFF

CDR3 length: 14
V gene: TRBV7-2
CDR3 protein: CASSSHGIRQPQHF